The 25 T cell receptor beta chains reported below all come from one sample, sequenced in a study of cytomegalovirus exposure and HLA in healthy donors. Researchers ran the PCR with 60 Vbeta and 13 Jbeta primers. Only in-frame clones appear in the TCRdb table, and some are missing; sequencing was by immunoSEQ multiplex PCR. The data contain roughly 200,000 clones, over 70% of them singletons. Sequencing was carried out using PBMCs. Source of these receptors: a boy aged 2 to 10 in good health and CMV-seronegative.

The CDR3 bases are TGTGCCTGGAGTCCCAGGGGGTCGGCATATGGCTACACCTTC. Protein sequence: CAWSPRGSAYGYTF. The chain joins TRBV30 to TRBJ1-2; the match to TRBD1 covers 7 bases. The CDR3 runs to 14 residues. Germline V lookup: CDR1 GTSNPN, CDR2 SVGIG (reference sequence). V dropped 2 bases and J dropped 5; count of bases not matched to a gene: 8.

The chain employs TRBV15 and TRBJ2-3; 11 positions agree with TRBD1. The CDR3 contains 16 residues. Looked up from germline, CDR1 is LNHNV and CDR2 is YYDKDF (reference sequence). The V segment lost 3 bases and the J segment 4 bases; nucleotides outside the gene matches: 6. The CDR3 here is CATSREGTGGSDTQYF. In DNA form, the CDR3 reads TGTGCCACCAGCAGGGAGGGGACAGGGGGGTCAGATACGCAGTATTTT.

This clone was seen just once. The CDR3 nucleotides read TGCGCCAGCAGCTTAAGCGGGGGGGCCTACGAGCAGTACTTC. It is translated as CASSLSGGAYEQYF. This chain uses TRBV5-1 with TRBJ2-5; TRBD2 matches 10 bases. The last part of the DNA fits TRBJ2-7 better; the J call may be wrong. The CDR3 extends over 14 amino acids. Germline values: CDR1 SGHRS, CDR2 YFSETQ.

The chain employs TRBV5-1 and TRBJ1-2, with 9 bases identical to TRBD1. V was clipped by 4 bases and J by 8 bases; unmatched bases: 6. This CDR3 is 13 amino acids long. Germline-derived CDR1 and CDR2 are SGHRS and YFSETQ. The CDR3 DNA follows: TGCGCCAGCAGCCCTGGACAGGGGAGGGGCTACACCTTC. It specifies CASSPGQGRGYTF.

The chain is built from TRBV19 and TRBJ2-3; D ambiguous. Germline V CDR1 and CDR2: LNHDA, SQIVND (reference sequence). CDR3 size: 14 residues. V lost 2 bases and J 0 bases, leaving 6 bases between the germline ends. CDR3 sequence: CASSIWSSTDTQYF. The CDR3 bases are TGTGCCAGTAGTATATGGAGTAGCACAGATACGCAGTATTTT.

This clone came up a few times. The chain has TRBV7-6 and TRBJ1-1; 9 nucleotides line up with TRBD1. Germline values: CDR1 SGHVS, CDR2 FNYEAQ. The CDR3 runs to 13 residues. V dropped 5 bases and J dropped 6; count of bases not matched to a gene: 4. Written as DNA, the CDR3 is TGTGCCAGCAGCGCGGACAGGGGCCCTGAAGCTTTCTTT. This gives the protein CASSADRGPEAFF.

The CDR3 nucleotides read TGTGCCACCAGCAGAGGGACAGGGGGCTCCTACGAGCAGTACTTC. Translated, it gives CATSRGTGGSYEQYF. The V call is TRBV15, the J call TRBJ2-7; 10 positions agree with TRBD1. The J segment lost 0 bases and the V segment lost 1 base, leaving 0 bases of the junction unmatched. The CDR3 covers 15 residues. Per the germline V gene, CDR1 is LNHNV and CDR2 is YYDKDF (reference sequence).

Only a few counts were recorded for this clone. This chain links TRBV6-5 with TRBJ2-5; TRBD1 matches at 7 bases. V was pared by 5 bases and J by 6 bases, with 9 bases of the junction left unmatched. The CDR3 has 14 amino acids. Germline V gene lookup returns CDR1 MNHEY and CDR2 SVGAGI. CDR3 protein: CASSEDRAGKTQYF. The CDR3 nucleotides are TGTGCCAGCAGTGAAGACAGGGCAGGGAAGACCCAGTACTTC.

This clone was observed a single time. This sequence joins TRBV7-9 and TRBJ1-2; 8 nucleotides agree with TRBD1. Germline CDR1 SEHNR, CDR2 FQNEAQ (reference sequence). The CDR3 length is 14 residues. With V trimmed by 1 base and J by 6 bases, 4 bases remained unmatched. The CDR3, as DNA: TGTGCCAGCAGCTTAGTATCAGGGGGCGATGGCTACACCTTC. Translation: CASSLVSGGDGYTF.

The chain combines TRBV11-2 with TRBJ2-1, with D tentatively TRBD2 (7 bases). From germline, CDR1 is SGHAT and CDR2 FQNNGV. V lost 5 bases to trimming and J lost 6 bases, with 20 bases between them. The CDR3 contains 16 residues. The CDR3 protein is CASSAPGAGVLNEQFF. CDR3 coding DNA: TGTGCCAGCAGCGCCCCAGGGGCGGGAGTCCTCAATGAGCAGTTCTTC.

Here the CDR3 reads CASSEAGYVGGGDEQFF. As DNA, the CDR3 is TGTGCCAGCAGTGAAGCGGGTTACGTGGGCGGGGGCGATGAGCAGTTCTTC. V gene TRBV6-1 combines with J gene TRBJ2-1, with D possibly TRBD2 on 7 matching bases. Germline values: CDR1 MNHNS, CDR2 SASEGT. This CDR3 is built from 17 residues. Trimming took 0 bases from V and 8 from J, leaving 20 bases between them.

The chain joins TRBV7-2 to TRBJ2-7, with D possibly matching TRBD2 (6 bases). CDR3 length equals 14 residues. Germline CDR1 is SGHTA and CDR2 is FQGNSA. Trimming removed 3 bases from V and 0 bases from J, with 9 bases in between. The CDR3 is CASSLVADSYEQYF. CDR3 nucleotides: TGTGCCAGCAGCTTGGTAGCGGACTCCTACGAGCAGTACTTC.

The gene calls are TRBV9 and TRBJ2-7, with 7 nucleotides matching TRBD1. This CDR3 is built from 14 residues. CDR1 SGDLS and CDR2 YYNGEE come from the germline V gene. Trimming cost V 0 bases and J 6 bases; bases outside gene matches: 6. The CDR3 here is CASSVGQGRGEQYF. Written as DNA, the CDR3 is TGTGCCAGCAGCGTAGGACAGGGCAGAGGCGAGCAGTACTTC.

This clone is a singleton in its sample. The chain couples TRBV19 to TRBJ1-4; 7 bases fit TRBD1. Germline-derived CDR1 and CDR2 are LNHDA and SQIVND (reference sequence). The ends lost 6 bases at V and 3 bases at J; junction bases unmatched: 4. The CDR3 is 14 residues long. The CDR3 DNA follows: TGTGCCAGTAGGGCCGGGACAGCTAATGAAAAACTGTTTTTT. This codes for CASRAGTANEKLFF.

This clone was seen a single time. V gene TRBV5-1 combines with J gene TRBJ1-1, with a weak D call TRBD1 (5 bases). CDR1 is SGHRS and CDR2 is YFSETQ in the germline V gene. Trimming removed 2 bases at V and 4 bases at J, with 12 bases between. The CDR3 spans 14 residues. The CDR3 DNA is TGCGCCAGCAGCTTCAGGGAGGGCGGCACTGAAGCTTTCTTT. As protein: CASSFREGGTEAFF. Variable domain in full (rest from reference TRBV5-1 and TRBJ1-1): KAGVTQTPRYLIKTRGQQVTLSCSPISGHRSVSWYQQTPGQGLQFLFEYFSETQRNKGNFPGRFSGRQFSNSRSEMNVSTLELGDSALYLCASSFREGGTEAFFGQGTRLTVV.

The chain couples TRBV12-2 to TRBJ1-3; the table's D gene call, TRBD1, was not cross checked with the DNA. TRBV12-2 constitutes a pseudogene. The CDR3 length is 11 residues. CDR3 bases: TGTGCAAGTCGAAAACAAAACACCATATATTTT. Encoded protein: CASRKQNTIYF.

This clone appeared a single time. The V gene is TRBV7-9, the J gene TRBJ1-2; 8 bases line up with TRBD1. CDR3 length equals 16 residues. V shed 5 bases and J 5 bases; nucleotides not matched to a gene: 13. From germline, CDR1 is SEHNR and CDR2 FQNEAQ (reference sequence). The DNA for the CDR3 is TGTGCCAGCAGCCCATCAGGGGGCGACGGGATATATGGCTACACCTTC. This gives the protein CASSPSGGDGIYGYTF. Based on the CDR3 plus reference TRBV7-9 and TRBJ1-2, the full variable domain is DTGVSQNPRHKITKRGQNVTFRCDPISEHNRLYWYRQTLGQGPEFLTYFQNEAQLEKSRLLSDRFSAERPKGSFSTLEIQRTEQGDSAMYLCASSPSGGDGIYGYTFGSGTRLTVV.

The genes are TRBV9 and TRBJ2-7; 14 positions match TRBD2. CDR1 is SGDLS, CDR2 YYNGEE, per germline. J gave up 2 bases and V 3 bases, and 10 bases lay outside the gene matches. This CDR3 region has 18 residues. As DNA, the CDR3 is TGTGCCAGCAGCGCCGGACTAGCGGGAGGCTCGTCCCCCTACGAGCAGTACTTC. Translation gives CASSAGLAGGSSPYEQYF. Drawing the rest from reference TRBV9 and TRBJ2-7, the complete variable domain is DSGVTQTPKHLITATGQRVTLRCSPRSGDLSVYWYQQSLDQGLQFLIQYYNGEERAKGNILERFSAQQFPDLHSELNLSSLELGDSALYFCASSAGLAGGSSPYEQYFGPGTRLTVT.

V usage is TRBV11-2 and J usage is TRBJ1-4; the D is unclear. Trimming stripped 5 bases from V and 3 bases from J, with 13 bases between. Germline lookup yields CDR1 SGHAT and CDR2 FQNNGV. The CDR3 extends over 15 amino acids. In DNA, the CDR3 is TGTGCCAGCAGCGGGCGGGCGGGTGCTAATGAAAAACTGTTTTTT. It specifies CASSGRAGANEKLFF.

In this sample, this clone turned up once. The V gene is TRBV6-1, the J gene TRBJ2-1; a weak D match, TRBD2 (6 bases). The CDR3 loop spans 16 amino acids. V lost 1 base and J 3 bases, leaving 13 bases between the germline ends. Germline values: CDR1 MNHNS, CDR2 SASEGT. The CDR3 nucleotides read TGTGCCAGCAGTGAAGTTGGAAGACTAGGCTACAATGAGCAGTTCTTC. It yields the protein CASSEVGRLGYNEQFF.

The sample holds a few counts of this clone. The CDR3 DNA follows: TGTGCCCAAGGGGTCAGGGCCACTAATGAAAAACTGTTTTTT. Translation: CAQGVRATNEKLFF. The genes are TRBV27 and TRBJ1-4; TRBD1 is a possible D gene (5 bases). Germline V gives CDR1 MNHEY, CDR2 SMNVEV (reference sequence). CDR3 length: 14 amino acids. V was clipped by 11 bases and J by 2 bases, with 15 bases between them.

This chain links TRBV2 with TRBJ2-7; D is perhaps TRBD2 (5 bases). This CDR3 region has 15 residues. Germline assignment: CDR1 SNHLY and CDR2 FYNNEI. The germline V and J ends were trimmed by 7 bases and 3 bases, with 19 bases remaining between them. The CDR3 reads CASTLRASTGYEQYF. The CDR3 nucleotides are TGTGCCAGCACCCTGAGGGCTAGCACTGGCTACGAGCAGTACTTC.

V usage is TRBV30 and J usage is TRBJ1-1; D might be TRBD1 (5 bases). Germline V gene data show CDR1 as GTSNPN and CDR2 as SVGIG (reference sequence). There are 16 residues in the CDR3. Trimming took 1 base from V and 0 from J, leaving 15 bases between them. CDR3 residues: CAWSDPFRGMNTEAFF. The CDR3 nucleotides are TGTGCCTGGAGTGATCCCTTTAGGGGCATGAACACTGAAGCTTTCTTT.

To note about this clone: Compared with germline, one end of the junction differs, possibly owing to a read error. This chain uses TRBV4-2 with TRBJ2-7; 11 bases align to TRBD2. Per germline, CDR1 LGHNA and CDR2 YNFKEQ. The CDR3 runs to 15 residues. Here the CDR3 reads CASSQDPVLAGVRIF. In DNA, the CDR3 is TGTGCCAGCAGCCAAGATCCGGTACTAGCGGGAGTACGGATTTTC.

The chain employs TRBV6-1 and TRBJ2-5; 7 positions match TRBD2. The closer fit of TRBJ2-7 to the DNA end suggests the J call may be wrong. The CDR3 covers 14 residues. The V gene's germline CDR1 is MNHNS and CDR2 SASEGT. The CDR3 DNA follows: TGTGCCAGCAGTGAGGCTAGCGGCTCCTACGAGCAGTACTTC. Translated, it gives CASSEASGSYEQYF.